The clone carrying this TCR beta chain was found a few times. Its antigen is currently unknown. Used for diagnoses were clinical symptoms, serum thyroxine and TRAb, thyroid ultrasound and orbital computed tomography. Source material for PBMCs was about 10 ml fresh peripheral blood. Authors of the study amplified TCR beta CDR3 regions from RNA transcripts. Primed by the HTBI set, a first-round RT-PCR was run on the TCR CDR3. Using its own MiXCR run on the multiplex PCR reads, TCRdb lists one record per CDR3 protein. Seen here are 350,000 to 500,000 distinct CDR3 sequences, roughly an eighth observed once, and the top ten hold 4% to 6.5%. CDR3 length: 12 amino acids. Germline CDR1 SQVTM, CDR2 ANQGSEA. The ends were cut back, 2 bases at V and 2 bases at J, with 6 bases in the middle. This record comes from a study of T cells in Graves' hyperthyroidism and ophthalmopathy. Study results and caveats: Also found in blood were most expanded thyroid clonotypes above 0.001.

The specimen sequenced was blood. The V call is TRBV29-1, the J call TRBJ1-1; no reliable D call. The sequence was collected from a young woman with Graves' hyperthyroidism. CDR3 region: CSVESTNTEAFF. The DNA of the CDR3 is TGCAGCGTTGAATCCACCAACACTGAAGCTTTCTTT.